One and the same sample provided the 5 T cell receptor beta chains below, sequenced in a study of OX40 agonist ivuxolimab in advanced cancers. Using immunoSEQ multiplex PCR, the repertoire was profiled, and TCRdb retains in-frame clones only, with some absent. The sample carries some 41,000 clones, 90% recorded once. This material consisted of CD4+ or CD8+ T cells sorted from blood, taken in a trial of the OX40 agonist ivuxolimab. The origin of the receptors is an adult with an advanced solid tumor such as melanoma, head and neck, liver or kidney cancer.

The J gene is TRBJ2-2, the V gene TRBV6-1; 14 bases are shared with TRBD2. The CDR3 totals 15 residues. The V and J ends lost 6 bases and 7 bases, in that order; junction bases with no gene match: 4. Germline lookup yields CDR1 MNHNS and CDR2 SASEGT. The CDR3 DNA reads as TGTGCCAGCAGGGGACTAGCGGGAGTTTACGGGGAGCTGTTTTTT. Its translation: CASRGLAGVYGELFF.

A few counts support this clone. Written as DNA, the CDR3 is TGTGCCAGCAGCTTGTATCCGAGTGAGCAGTTCTTC. Translated, it gives CASSLYPSEQFF. The chain has TRBV5-4 and TRBJ2-1; D uncertain. The CDR3 has 12 amino acids. Germline V gene data show CDR1 as SGHNT and CDR2 as YYREEE (reference sequence). Trimming cost V 1 base and J 9 bases, with 8 bases left between them.

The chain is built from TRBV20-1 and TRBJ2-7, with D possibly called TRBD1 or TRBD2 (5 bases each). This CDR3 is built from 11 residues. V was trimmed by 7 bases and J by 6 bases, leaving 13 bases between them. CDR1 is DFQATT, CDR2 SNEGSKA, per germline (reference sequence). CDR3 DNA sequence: TGCAGTGTTGCCGGGGCGGTCGAGCAGTACTTC. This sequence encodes CSVAGAVEQYF.

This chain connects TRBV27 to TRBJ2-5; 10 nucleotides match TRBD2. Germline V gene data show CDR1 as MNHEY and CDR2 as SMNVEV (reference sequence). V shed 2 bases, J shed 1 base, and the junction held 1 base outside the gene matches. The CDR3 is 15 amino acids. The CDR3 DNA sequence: TGTGCCAGCAGTTTAGCTAGCGGGGGCCAAGAGACCCAGTACTTC. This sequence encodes CASSLASGGQETQYF.

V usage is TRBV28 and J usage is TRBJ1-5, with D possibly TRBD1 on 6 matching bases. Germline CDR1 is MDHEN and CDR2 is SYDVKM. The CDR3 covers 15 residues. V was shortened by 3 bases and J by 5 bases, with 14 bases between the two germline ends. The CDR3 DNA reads TGTGCCAGCAGTTTGATTACAGGGTGGGATCAGCCCCAGCATTTT. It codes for CASSLITGWDQPQHF.